These 10 T cell receptor beta chains came from one sample sequenced in a study of OX40 agonist ivuxolimab in advanced cancers. The table came from immunoSEQ multiplex PCR; TCRdb's copy has only in-frame clones and leaves some out. In the table there are some 110,000 clones, over 75% of which are singletons. The specimen was CD4+ or CD8+ T cells sorted from blood, collected in a trial of the OX40 agonist ivuxolimab. The receptor set was obtained from an adult with an advanced solid tumor such as melanoma, head and neck, liver or kidney cancer.

This sequence joins TRBV4-2 and TRBJ1-2, with D perhaps TRBD1 (6 bases). Trimming stripped 2 bases from V and 2 bases from J, with 9 bases between. The CDR3 has 14 residues. Per germline, CDR1 LGHNA and CDR2 YNFKEQ. In DNA form, the CDR3 reads TGTGCCAGCAGCCAACCGGACAGCAACTATGGCTACACCTTC. As protein: CASSQPDSNYGYTF.

This clone has only one observation. The gene calls are TRBV5-1 and TRBJ2-2, with TRBD2 as a possible D gene (7 bases). The CDR3 consists of 14 residues. V shed 7 bases and J shed 0 bases, with 10 bases lying between them. Germline CDR1 and CDR2: SGHRS and YFSETQ. In DNA, the CDR3 is TGCGCCAGCGGGGGGGACACGAACACCGGGGAGCTGTTTTTT. Residues: CASGGDTNTGELFF. Filled out from reference TRBV5-1 and TRBJ2-2, the complete variable domain reads KAGVTQTPRYLIKTRGQQVTLSCSPISGHRSVSWYQQTPGQGLQFLFEYFSETQRNKGNFPGRFSGRQFSNSRSEMNVSTLELGDSALYLCASGGDTNTGELFFGEGSRLTVL.

The rearrangement joins TRBV30 to TRBJ2-5; D might be TRBD1 (6 bases). Germline V gene lookup returns CDR1 GTSNPN and CDR2 SVGIG (reference sequence). Between the trimmed V and J ends, which lost 8 bases and 2 bases, there was a span of 12 bases. CDR3 length: 12 residues. CDR3 sequence (DNA): TGTGCCGGCCAGGGGCAGCAAGAGACCCAGTACTTC. Translating it yields CAGQGQQETQYF.

This chain joins TRBV6-1 and TRBJ1-5; D not certain. This CDR3 contains 15 residues. Germline V lookup: CDR1 MNHNS, CDR2 SASEGT. V shed 6 bases and J shed 0 bases, with 12 bases lying between them. CDR3 amino acids: CASRGFGYSNQPQHF. Written as DNA, the CDR3 is TGTGCCAGCAGGGGGTTCGGCTATAGCAATCAGCCCCAGCATTTT.

The chain recombines TRBV19 with TRBJ1-3; D is uncertain. The CDR3 runs 15 residues. Deletions cut 6 bases from V and 0 bases from J, with 12 bases between. Germline values: CDR1 LNHDA, CDR2 SQIVND (reference sequence). The CDR3 DNA follows: TGTGCCAGTAGCCCTATGGGAGGCTCTGGAAACACCATATATTTT. Translation: CASSPMGGSGNTIYF.

J is TRBJ2-3 and V is TRBV7-2, with 7 bases fitting TRBD1. CDR3 length equals 15 residues. Per the germline V gene, CDR1 is SGHTA and CDR2 is FQGNSA. J was trimmed by 6 bases and V by 2 bases; bases with no gene match: 8. Written as DNA, the CDR3 is TGTGCCAGCAGCTTATCTCGACAGGGATATGATACGCAGTATTTT. Its protein is CASSLSRQGYDTQYF. Combining the CDR3 with reference TRBV7-2 and TRBJ2-3 gives the whole variable domain GAGVSQSPSNKVTEKGKDVELRCDPISGHTALYWYRQSLGQGLEFLIYFQGNSAPDKSGLPSDRFSAERTGGSVSTLTIQRTQQEDSAVYLCASSLSRQGYDTQYFGPGTRLTVL.

The chain employs TRBV28 and TRBJ2-1; 10 bases are shared with TRBD1. Germline values: CDR1 MDHEN, CDR2 SYDVKM. The CDR3 sequence is 12 residues long. Unmatched junction bases numbered 3, after V lost 1 base and J lost 15 bases. The CDR3 sequence: CASSLSDRGPFF. CDR3 in DNA: TGTGCCAGCAGTTTATCAGACAGGGGGCCGTTCTTC.

This sequence joins TRBV28 and TRBJ1-4, with D possibly TRBD1 on 5 matching bases. Germline-derived CDR1 and CDR2 are MDHEN and SYDVKM. V dropped 6 bases and J dropped 0 bases, with 8 bases sitting between them. This CDR3 has 14 residues. CDR3 residues: CASSGAATNEKLFF. The CDR3 nucleotides read TGTGCCAGCAGCGGGGCCGCAACTAATGAAAAACTGTTTTTT.

The chain recombines TRBV7-9 with TRBJ1-5; the D is unclear. CDR3 length equals 16 residues. Between the trimmed V and J ends, which lost 6 bases and 1 base, there was a span of 16 bases. Germline values: CDR1 SEHNR, CDR2 FQNEAQ (reference sequence). In nucleotides, the CDR3 is TGTGCCAGCAGTCCGAAGGTGTCGATGAGCAATCAGCCCCAGCATTTT. This encodes CASSPKVSMSNQPQHF.

The chain recombines TRBV7-6 with TRBJ2-3; 10 bases fit TRBD2. Per the germline V gene, CDR1 is SGHVS and CDR2 is FNYEAQ. V lost 7 bases and J lost 0; bases outside the gene matches: 4. The CDR3 consists of 15 residues. CDR3 in amino acids: CASTLLAGSTDTQYF. CDR3 in DNA: TGTGCCAGCACTCTACTAGCGGGGAGCACAGATACGCAGTATTTT.